This T cell receptor beta chain stems from a study of human T cells and chemical hapten exposure. Regarding the study as a whole: Patch test score was positively correlated with the counts of TCRs that had expanded at PT1. Expanded TCRs produced significantly more large CDR3 similarity clusters than controls did.

Per the original methods: Ranging from roughly 23,224 to 700,000, TCR counts per sample had a median value of around 91,000. TCRdb redid the calling of the RACE reads with MiXCR, one entry per CDR3 protein. These V and J calls are TCRdb output, not the study's own analysis. The sample records about 92,000 distinct CDR3 sequences, 11% being singletons. As to time point: patch test 3, about 24 weeks after DPC sensitization. The treatment is: therapeutic diphenylcyclopropenone sensitization with weekly scalp DPC. On this clonotype itself: Its antigen is unknown.

Germline CDR1 reads MGHRA; CDR2 reads YSYEKL. The CDR3 length is 17 residues. Trimming removed 1 base from V and 9 bases from J; junction bases left unmatched: 12. This chain joins TRBV4-1 and TRBJ1-6; 7 nucleotides match TRBD1. The receptor comes from a woman in her 30s with alopecia areata. Some clones in this sample may be carry-over from other donors' samples. The specimen comprised whole blood, sampled in connection with sensitization to the hapten diphenylcyclopropenone (DPC). CDR3 sequence reads: CASSQVTGTLGGSPLHF. The CDR3, as DNA: TGCGCCAGCAGCCAAGTGACAGGGACTCTCGGGGGTTCACCCCTCCACTTT.